The clone carrying this T cell receptor (beta chain) was seen only a few times. The antigen is undetermined. The data were obtained in a study of beta chain features in type 1 diabetes. Study outcomes and limitations: Because the template was cDNA, high-expressing cells might be over-represented. The naive, central memory and Treg TCRB repertoires of patients appeared to be more similar to one another than those of healthy donors.

The trim removed 7 bases at V and 4 bases at J, leaving 12 bases unmatched. The germline gives CDR1 SQVTM, CDR2 ANQGSEA. There are 16 residues in the CDR3. Investigators reverse transcribed all isolated RNA, so they sequenced expressed TCRB transcripts. Using immunoSEQ multiplex PCR, the repertoire was profiled, and TCRdb retains in-frame clones only, with some absent. The table lists a few hundred thousand clones, roughly 15% of them singletons. Sorting of CD4+ naive, central memory, regulatory and stem cell-like memory cells was performed via CD45RO/CCR7/CD25/CD127/CD95/CD27. Purity above 98% was achieved in all sorted populations.

This sequence was found in a woman aged 18-29 years in good health. Sequenced: naive CD4+ T cells from blood. This rearrangement joins TRBV29-1 to TRBJ2-3, with 12 positions matching TRBD2. The CDR3 coding sequence is TGCAGCGCACCGACTAGCGGGAGTTCTATGGCAGATACGCAGTATTTT. It specifies CSAPTSGSSMADTQYF.